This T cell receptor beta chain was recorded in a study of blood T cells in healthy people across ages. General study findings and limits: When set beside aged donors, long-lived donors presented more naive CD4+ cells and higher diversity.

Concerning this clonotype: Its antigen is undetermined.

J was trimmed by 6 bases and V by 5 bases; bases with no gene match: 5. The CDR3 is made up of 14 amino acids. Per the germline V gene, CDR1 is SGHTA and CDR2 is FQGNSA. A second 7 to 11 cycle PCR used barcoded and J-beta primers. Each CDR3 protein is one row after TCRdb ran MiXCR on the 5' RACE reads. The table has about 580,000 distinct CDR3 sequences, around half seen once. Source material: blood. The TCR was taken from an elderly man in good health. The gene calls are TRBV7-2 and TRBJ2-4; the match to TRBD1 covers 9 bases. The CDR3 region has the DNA TGTGCCAGCAGCCAAACAGGGGGCAGAAACATTCAGTACTTC. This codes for CASSQTGGRNIQYF.